Sequencing of this T cell receptor (beta chain) was carried out in a study of CD8+ T cells in alopecia areata. Study-wide background: Treated patients received severity scores based on the percentage of scalp area affected. Study outcomes and limitations: Elevated clonality characterized lesional scalp relative to normal scalp, particularly in alopecia totalis/universalis.

RNA extraction was followed by reverse transcription into cDNA, which acted as the sequencing template. Assay: immunoSEQ multiplex PCR; the TCRdb copy retains only in-frame clones and omits some. The sample includes roughly 92,000 clones, over 70% of them seen just once. This clone was observed a few times. No antigen is known for it. Treatment in this sample: oral pan-JAK inhibitor, 5-10 mg twice daily. J lost 2 bases, V lost 1 base, and 1 base had no gene match. The CDR3 spans 13 residues. Germline-derived CDR1 and CDR2 are SQVTM and ANQGSEA. This TCR came from a human donor with alopecia areata. The starting material was CD8+ T cells sorted from blood, obtained at approximately week 42, from a patient treated with tofacitinib. The chain employs TRBV29-1 and TRBJ1-2; 7 bases are shared with TRBD1. This chain's CDR3 is CSVEATGNYGYTF. The CDR3 DNA reads as TGCAGCGTTGAAGCGACAGGGAACTATGGCTACACCTTC.